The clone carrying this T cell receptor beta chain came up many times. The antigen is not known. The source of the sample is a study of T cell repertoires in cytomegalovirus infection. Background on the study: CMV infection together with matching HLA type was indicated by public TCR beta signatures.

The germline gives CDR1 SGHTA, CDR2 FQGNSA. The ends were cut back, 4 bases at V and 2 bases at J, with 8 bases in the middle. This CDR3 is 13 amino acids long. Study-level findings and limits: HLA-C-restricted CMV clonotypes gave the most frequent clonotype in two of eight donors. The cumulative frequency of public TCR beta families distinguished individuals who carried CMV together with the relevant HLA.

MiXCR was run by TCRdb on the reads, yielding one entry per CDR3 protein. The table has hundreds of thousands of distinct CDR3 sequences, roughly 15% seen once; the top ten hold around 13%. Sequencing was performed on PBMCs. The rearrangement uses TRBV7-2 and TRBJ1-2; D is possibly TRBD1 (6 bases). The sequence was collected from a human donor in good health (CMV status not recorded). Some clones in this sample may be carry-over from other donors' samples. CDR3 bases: TGTGCCAGCAGCTGGACAGACAACTATGGCTACACCTTC. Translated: CASSWTDNYGYTF. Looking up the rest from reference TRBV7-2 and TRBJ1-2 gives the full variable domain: GAGVSQSPSNKVTEKGKDVELRCDPISGHTALYWYRQSLGQGLEFLIYFQGNSAPDKSGLPSDRFSAERTGGSVSTLTIQRTQQEDSAVYLCASSWTDNYGYTFGSGTRLTVV.